A selection of T cell receptor beta chains follows, all from one sample in a study of blood T cells in healthy people across ages. TCRdb redid the calling of the 5' RACE reads with MiXCR, one entry per CDR3 protein. The repertoire includes over 1,300,000 distinct CDR3 sequences, around 59% of them detected once, and approximately 7% sits in the top ten. Sequenced material: blood. All receptors come from a man in his late teens or twenties in good health. Each CDR3 is given with its conserved first and last residue. Fields, in order: J gene, V gene, D gene, CDR3 protein. A D gene is named only where the DNA matches it firmly.

TRBJ2-1 | TRBV6-6 | TRBD2 | CASSQTSGTYNEQFF
TRBJ2-3 | TRBV5-1 | . | CASSTSAGDTQYF
TRBJ1-6 | TRBV9 | . | CASSVYAGRSPLHF
TRBJ1-4 | TRBV5-1 | . | CASSRDGGDNEKLFF
TRBJ2-5 | TRBV4-1 | TRBD2 | CASSHSGGLRYF
TRBJ2-4 | TRBV28 | . | CATRKAKNIQYF
TRBJ2-1 | TRBV9 | TRBD1 | CTSSGTGSYNEQFF
TRBJ2-2 | TRBV9 | TRBD1 | CASSPRTGGYTGELFF
. | TRBV28 | . | CASRLLKGVWETQYF
TRBJ2-7 | TRBV6-5 | TRBD2 | CASSSRLAGEREQYF
TRBJ2-5 | TRBV3-1 | . | CASSQDLGQETQYF
TRBJ1-5 | TRBV28 | TRBD1 | CASSLQGAYSNQPQHF
TRBJ2-7 | TRBV6-5 | . | CASSYLGPNLYLGQYF
TRBJ2-1 | TRBV27 | TRBD1 | CASSLTGRSYNEQFF
TRBJ1-2 | TRBV4-3 | . | CASSQGAWNYGYTF
TRBJ2-5 | TRBV5-1 | . | CASSVGVLGETQYF
TRBJ2-7 | TRBV4-3 | . | CASSHAPGYEQYF
TRBJ2-7 | TRBV15 | . | CATSREAGNYEQYF
TRBJ2-3 | TRBV27 | . | CASSLSGDTQYF
TRBJ1-2 | TRBV20-1 | . | CSATHYNRNYGYTF
TRBJ2-4 | TRBV11-2 | . | CASSSDSVWYIQYF
TRBJ2-5 | TRBV6-2/TRBV6-3 | . | CASSYDTEETQYF
TRBJ2-3 | TRBV20-1 | . | CSATTGPRAGNSRNTQYF
TRBJ2-7 | TRBV11-2 | TRBD1 | CASNPGTGAEQYF
TRBJ2-3 | TRBV29-1 | . | CSVWGWEQYF
TRBJ2-1 | TRBV29-1 | TRBD2 | CSVAGTSGGVSNEQFF
TRBJ2-1 | TRBV7-2 | TRBD2 | CASSLALAGGEQFF
TRBJ1-5 | TRBV7-2 | . | CASSLAPGLNQPQHF
TRBJ2-7 | TRBV6-1 | . | CASSADTLSLPRYEQYF
TRBJ2-7 | TRBV7-6 | . | CASSEVYGEQYF
TRBJ1-2 | TRBV11-2 | . | CASRPSGNYGYTF
TRBJ2-7 | TRBV2 | TRBD2 | CASSPGTSAGEQYF
TRBJ2-5 | TRBV20-1 | TRBD1 | CSATPTGLETQYF